The 3 T cell receptor beta chains reported below all come from one sample, sequenced in a study of metastatic and nonmetastatic thyroid tumors. TCRdb reanalyzed the PCR reads via MiXCR. Of over 8,000 clones in the sample, more than 20% were seen once. Each patient came to thyroid surgery without any prior treatment (of any kind). The sample taken for sequencing was tumor tissue. The receptors derive from a female donor with papillary thyroid cancer or a benign thyroid nodule (not recorded which). Some clones in this sample may be carry-over from other donors' samples.

The table lists this clone with many counts. The chain recombines TRBV20-1 with TRBJ1-5, with D possibly matching TRBD1 (6 bases). CDR3 length equals 18 residues. Germline assignment: CDR1 DFQATT and CDR2 SNEGSKA (reference sequence). Trimming shortened V by 3 bases and J by 0 bases, and 21 bases separated the two germline ends. In DNA, the CDR3 is TGCAGTGCTAGGGGCCTGGGGGCCAAACAATATAGCAATCAGCCCCAGCATTTT. This sequence encodes CSARGLGAKQYSNQPQHF.

This clone has just a few counts. The CDR3 nucleotides read TGCGCCAGCAGCTTATGGGAGATTAGCACAGATACGCAGTATTTT. As protein: CASSLWEISTDTQYF. The V gene is TRBV5-1, the J gene TRBJ2-3, with D possibly matching TRBD2 (5 bases). Trimming shortened V by 2 bases and J by 0 bases, and 10 bases separated the two germline ends. CDR1 and CDR2 from the germline V gene are SGHRS and YFSETQ. This CDR3 is built from 15 residues.

This clone was picked up a small number of times. The CDR3 reads CASSLEGFGYEQYF. The DNA of the CDR3 is TGTGCCAGCAGTTTAGAGGGGTTCGGCTACGAGCAGTACTTC. This sequence joins TRBV28 and TRBJ2-7; possibly TRBD1 or TRBD2 for D (5 bases each). The CDR3 is made up of 14 amino acids. Germline V gene lookup returns CDR1 MDHEN and CDR2 SYDVKM. Trimming took 2 bases from V and 3 from J, leaving 11 bases between them.